Reported below is one T cell receptor beta chain. This specimen comes from a study of T-cell reconstitution after alpha-beta-depleted transplantation in children. V lost 3 bases, J lost 2 bases, and 8 bases lay in between. The germline V gene has CDR1 MDHEN and CDR2 SYDVKM. This CDR3 spans 13 amino acids. Unique molecular identifiers were incorporated into the prepared TCRbeta library. TCRdb re-called the PCR reads with MiXCR, one entry per CDR3 protein. The repertoire holds 350,000 to 400,000 distinct CDR3 sequences, with about a fifth as singletons. The sample here was PBMCs from the stem cell graft donor, taken from the stem cell graft. V gene TRBV28 combines with J gene TRBJ2-7, with D uncertain. This clonotype originated in a human donor who donated a stem cell graft to a child with acute myeloid leukemia. CDR3 in amino acids: CASSLLATYEQYF. The CDR3 coding sequence is TGTGCCAGCAGTTTGTTGGCCACCTACGAGCAGTACTTC.